The subject of this entry is one T cell receptor (beta chain). The table came from immunoSEQ multiplex PCR; TCRdb's copy has only in-frame clones and leaves some out. Here the sample spans 2 million to 3 million clones, 90% to 95% being singletons. These data are taken from a study of shared clonotypes between healthy human individuals. There are 14 residues in the CDR3. CDR1 is LNHDA and CDR2 is SQIVND in the germline V gene (reference sequence). V gave up 3 bases and J gave up 6 bases; unmatched junction bases: 8. Sequenced material: naive CD4+ T cells from PBMCs. As to subset: CD45RA+ positively selected. V is TRBV19 and J is TRBJ2-7, with 7 bases fitting TRBD1. The TCR was taken from a man aged 18 to 29 in good health. Some clones in this sample may be carry-over from other donors' samples. In nucleotides, the CDR3 is TGTGCCAGTAGTATGGGGACAGAATCCCTCGAGCAGTACTTC. Its translation is CASSMGTESLEQYF.